Shown below are 16 T cell receptor beta chains from a single sample sequenced in a study of blood T cells in healthy people across ages. A sample-barcoded 5' primer and a J-beta primer mix were used in a second PCR of roughly 7 to 11 cycles. Each CDR3 protein is one row after TCRdb ran MiXCR on the 5' RACE reads. The sample contains 1.5 million to 2 million distinct CDR3 sequences, 49% of which appear only once. The material sequenced was blood. The receptors were gathered from a woman aged 40 to 50 in good health.

The CDR3 bases are TGCAGTGCCGGGGCCCACGTGGCCGGGGCCAACGTCCTGACTTTC. This sequence encodes CSAGAHVAGANVLTF. The chain combines TRBV20-1 with TRBJ2-6, with D perhaps given as TRBD1 or TRBD2 (5 bases each). The V end was cut by 6 bases, the J end by 4 bases, with 16 bases between. The CDR3 is made up of 15 amino acids. Germline CDR1 and CDR2: DFQATT and SNEGSKA (reference sequence).

In this sample, this clonotype turned up a few times. The gene calls are TRBV20-1 and TRBJ2-5; 8 bases are a match to TRBD2. Germline values: CDR1 DFQATT, CDR2 SNEGSKA (reference sequence). This CDR3 has 14 residues. V was pared by 3 bases and J by 5 bases, with 8 bases of the junction left unmatched. The CDR3 region has the DNA TGCAGTGCTAGCTCGGGACTAGGGAGGGAGACCCAGTACTTC. It yields the protein CSASSGLGRETQYF.

In DNA form, the CDR3 reads TGCAGCGTTGAATGGTCCCGGCTAGCGGAATCTCCCCTTAGCACAGATACGCAGTATTTT. Residues: CSVEWSRLAESPLSTDTQYF. The rearrangement uses TRBV29-1 and TRBJ2-3; 7 nucleotides line up with TRBD2. The CDR3 consists of 20 residues. The V gene end was trimmed by 2 bases and the J gene end by 0 bases; junction bases not matched to a gene: 20. Germline CDR1 and CDR2: SQVTM and ANQGSEA.

This sequence joins TRBV6-5 and TRBJ2-7, with 7 bases fitting TRBD2. V lost 0 bases, J lost 0 bases, and 5 bases stayed unmatched. Germline lookup yields CDR1 MNHEY and CDR2 SVGAGI. This CDR3 has 16 residues. CDR3 bases: TGTGCCAGCAGTTACTCCCTTGGGGAGGGCTCCTACGAGCAGTACTTC. It is translated as CASSYSLGEGSYEQYF.

The V call is TRBV13, the J call TRBJ2-7; the D call may be TRBD1 or TRBD2 (6 bases each). V was clipped by 3 bases and J by 1 base, with 10 bases between them. Germline V gene sequence: CDR1 PRHDT, CDR2 FYEKMQ (reference sequence). The CDR3 contains 14 residues. The CDR3 is CASSLEGESYEQYF. CDR3 coding DNA: TGTGCCAGCAGCTTGGAGGGGGAATCCTACGAGCAGTACTTC.

This clonotype has a handful of counts. The rearrangement uses TRBV12-3 or TRBV12-4 and TRBJ2-3; D is unresolved. The CDR3 contains 13 residues. Trimming stripped 3 bases from V and 4 bases from J, with 8 bases between. The CDR3 here is CASSFHRADTQYF. Here the CDR3 DNA reads TGTGCCAGCAGTTTCCATAGGGCAGATACGCAGTATTTT.

The genes are TRBV6-2 or TRBV6-3 and TRBJ2-7; D possibly corresponds to TRBD1 (6 bases). This CDR3 has 15 residues. Germline CDR1 MNHEY, CDR2 SVGEGT. V was pared by 5 bases and J by 2 bases, with 16 bases between. In DNA, the CDR3 is TGTGCCAGCAGTAAGGGACAACGGGTCCCCTACGAGCAGTACTTC. This codes for CASSKGQRVPYEQYF.

V gene TRBV12-3 or TRBV12-4 combines with J gene TRBJ1-2; maybe TRBD1 (5 bases). The CDR3 sequence is 11 residues long. Trimming pared 5 bases from V and 13 bases from J, leaving 14 bases between. The CDR3: CASSLTGALTF. CDR3 DNA sequence: TGTGCCAGCAGTCTTACAGGAGCTCTCACCTTC.

This clonotype was seen more than once but under ten times. The chain combines TRBV6-6 with TRBJ2-3, with a possible D match to TRBD2 (8 bases). The CDR3 contains 17 residues. Germline CDR1 is MNHNY and CDR2 is SVGAGI (reference sequence). V was clipped by 3 bases and J by 0 bases, with 16 bases between them. The CDR3 sequence is CASSYGGGTASTDTQYF. In DNA, the CDR3 is TGTGCCAGCAGTTATGGCGGGGGGACAGCTAGCACAGATACGCAGTATTTT.

There are a few counts of this clonotype. The rearrangement uses TRBV25-1 and TRBJ1-5; D is uncertain. This CDR3 spans 14 amino acids. Per the germline V gene, CDR1 is MGHDK and CDR2 is SYGVNS. The ends were cut back, 5 bases at V and 8 bases at J, with 16 bases in the middle. The CDR3 reads CASSNGWPEEPQHF. The CDR3 coding sequence is TGTGCCAGCAGTAATGGATGGCCGGAGGAGCCCCAGCATTTT.

J is TRBJ2-5 and V is TRBV3-1; weak D call: TRBD2 (7 bases). The V end was cut by 3 bases, the J end by 4 bases, with 15 bases between. Germline values: CDR1 LGHDT, CDR2 YNNKEL (reference sequence). The CDR3 length is 15 residues. CDR3 in amino acids: CASSQRRGGVETQYF. The CDR3 DNA sequence: TGTGCCAGCAGCCAGAGGAGGGGGGGCGTAGAGACCCAGTACTTC.

The chain links TRBV7-2 to TRBJ2-1; 11 nucleotides match TRBD2. The CDR3 is 16 residues long. Germline CDR1 reads SGHTA; CDR2 reads FQGNSA. V dropped 0 bases and J dropped 6; count of bases not matched to a gene: 4. CDR3 nucleotide sequence: TGTGCCAGCAGCTTAGCTAGCGGGGGGGCTTCCAATGAGCAGTTCTTC. Encoded protein: CASSLASGGASNEQFF.

This clonotype was seen only a few times. J is TRBJ2-7 and V is TRBV6-5, with D possibly matching TRBD2 (6 bases). V lost 5 bases, J lost 5 bases, and 13 bases lay in between. Germline loops: CDR1 MNHEY, CDR2 SVGAGI. The CDR3 loop spans 13 amino acids. The CDR3 region has the DNA TGTGCCAGCAGTCCCGCGGGGCAGGACGAGCAGTACTTC. Residues: CASSPAGQDEQYF.

As for this clonotype: The junction shows a germline mismatch at one end, possibly a read error. The chain joins TRBV20-1 to TRBJ1-2; D is undetermined. The germline CDR1 and CDR2 sequences are DFQATT and SNEGSKA (reference sequence). This CDR3 spans 12 amino acids. CDR3: CSARVANYDYTF. The CDR3 nucleotides read TGCAGTGCTAGGGTAGCTAACTATGACTACACCTTC.

Of note for this clonotype: A much more abundant neighbour one base away suggests this may be a read error. The chain joins TRBV28 to TRBJ1-5, with 7 bases fitting TRBD1. CDR3 length: 15 residues. The germline V gene encodes CDR1 MDHEN and CDR2 SYDVKM. V lost 5 bases to trimming and J lost 2 bases; unmatched junction nucleotides: 6. CDR3 sequence reads: CASSIQGLGNQPQHF. CDR3 in DNA: TGTGCCAGCAGTATACAGGGGTTGGGCAATCAGCCCCAGCATTTT.

This clonotype has more than one count but fewer than ten. The genes are TRBV4-1 and TRBJ2-3, with 10 positions matching TRBD2. CDR1 is MGHRA and CDR2 is YSYEKL in the germline V gene. Trimming cost V 0 bases and J 5 bases; bases outside gene matches: 8. This CDR3 contains 17 residues. DNA of the CDR3: TGCGCCAGCAGCCAAGAATGGGCTAGCGGGGGTTTAGATACGCAGTATTTT. It specifies CASSQEWASGGLDTQYF.